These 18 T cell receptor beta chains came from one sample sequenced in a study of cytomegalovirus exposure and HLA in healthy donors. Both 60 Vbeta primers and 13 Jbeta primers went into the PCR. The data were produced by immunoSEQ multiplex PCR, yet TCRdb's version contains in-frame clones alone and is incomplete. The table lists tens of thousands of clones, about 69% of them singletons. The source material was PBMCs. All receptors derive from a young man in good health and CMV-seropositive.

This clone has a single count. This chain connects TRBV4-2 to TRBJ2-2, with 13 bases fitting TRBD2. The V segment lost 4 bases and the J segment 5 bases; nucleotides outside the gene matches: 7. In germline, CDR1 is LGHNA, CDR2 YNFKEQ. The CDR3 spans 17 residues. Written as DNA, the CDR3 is TGTGCCAGCAGCCCACTAGCGGGGGGGCCGTCTACCGGGGAGCTGTTTTTT. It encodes CASSPLAGGPSTGELFF.

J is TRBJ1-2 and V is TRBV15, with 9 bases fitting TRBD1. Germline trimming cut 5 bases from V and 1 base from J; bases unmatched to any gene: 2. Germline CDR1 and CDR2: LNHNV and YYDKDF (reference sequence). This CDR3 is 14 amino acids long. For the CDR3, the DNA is TGTGCCACCAGCGGGACAGGGCTTAACTATGGCTACACCTTC. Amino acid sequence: CATSGTGLNYGYTF. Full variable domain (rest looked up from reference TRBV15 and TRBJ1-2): DAMVIQNPRYQVTQFGKPVTLSCSQTLNHNVMYWYQQKSSQAPKLLFHYYDKDFNNEADTPDNFQSRRPNTSFCFLDIRSPGLGDTAMYLCATSGTGLNYGYTFGSGTRLTVV.

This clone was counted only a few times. CDR3 sequence reads: CASSPSRTGNTEAFF. Written as DNA, the CDR3 is TGTGCCAGCAGCCCAAGCCGGACAGGAAACACTGAAGCTTTCTTT. V is TRBV4-2 and J is TRBJ1-1, with 7 nucleotides matching TRBD1. Per the germline V gene, CDR1 is LGHNA and CDR2 is YNFKEQ. The CDR3 is 15 residues long. The junction had 7 bases not matched to a gene; V was cut back by 4 bases and J by 2 bases.

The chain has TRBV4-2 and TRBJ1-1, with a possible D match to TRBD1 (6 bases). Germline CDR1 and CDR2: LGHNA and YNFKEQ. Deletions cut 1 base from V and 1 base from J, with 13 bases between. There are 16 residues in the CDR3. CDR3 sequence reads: CASSQGLDRPNTEAFF. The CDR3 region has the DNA TGTGCCAGCAGCCAAGGGCTGGACAGACCGAACACTGAAGCTTTCTTT.

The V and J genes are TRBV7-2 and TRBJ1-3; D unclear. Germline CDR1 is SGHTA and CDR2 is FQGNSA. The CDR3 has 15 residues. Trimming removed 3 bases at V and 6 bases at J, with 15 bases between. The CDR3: CASSFSSGYENTIYF. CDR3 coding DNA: TGTGCCAGCAGCTTCTCATCCGGGTACGAAAACACCATATATTTT.

CDR3 protein: CASSVVEGMNTEAFF. The DNA of the CDR3 is TGTGCCAGCAGCGTAGTTGAGGGTATGAACACTGAAGCTTTCTTT. The gene calls are TRBV9 and TRBJ1-1; D is uncertain. The CDR3 spans 15 residues. The ends were cut back, 0 bases at V and 0 bases at J, with 9 bases in the middle. CDR1 and CDR2 from the germline V gene are SGDLS and YYNGEE. Drawing the rest from reference TRBV9 and TRBJ1-1, the complete variable domain is DSGVTQTPKHLITATGQRVTLRCSPRSGDLSVYWYQQSLDQGLQFLIQYYNGEERAKGNILERFSAQQFPDLHSELNLSSLELGDSALYFCASSVVEGMNTEAFFGQGTRLTVV.

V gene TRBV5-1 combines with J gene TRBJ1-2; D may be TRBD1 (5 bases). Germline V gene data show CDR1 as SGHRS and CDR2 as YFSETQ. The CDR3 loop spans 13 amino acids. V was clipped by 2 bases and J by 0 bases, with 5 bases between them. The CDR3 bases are TGCGCCAGCAGCTTACAGGCTAACTATGGCTACACCTTC. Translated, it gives CASSLQANYGYTF.

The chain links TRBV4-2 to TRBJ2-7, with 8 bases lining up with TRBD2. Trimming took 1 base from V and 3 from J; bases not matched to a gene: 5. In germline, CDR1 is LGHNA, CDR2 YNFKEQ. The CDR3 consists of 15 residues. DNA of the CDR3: TGTGCCAGCAGCCAAGCGCAGGGACTAGACTACGAGCAGTACTTC. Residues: CASSQAQGLDYEQYF.

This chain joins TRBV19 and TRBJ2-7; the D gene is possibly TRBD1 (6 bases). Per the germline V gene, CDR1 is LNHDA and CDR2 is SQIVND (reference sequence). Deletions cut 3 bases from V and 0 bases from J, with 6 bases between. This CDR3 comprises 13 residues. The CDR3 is CASSMGHSYEQYF. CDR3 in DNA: TGTGCCAGTAGTATGGGACACTCCTACGAGCAGTACTTC.

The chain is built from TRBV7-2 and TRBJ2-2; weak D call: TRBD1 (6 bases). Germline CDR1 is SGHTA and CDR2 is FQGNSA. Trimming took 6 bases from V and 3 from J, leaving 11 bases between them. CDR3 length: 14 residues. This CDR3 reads CASRYRVDTGELFF. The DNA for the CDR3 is TGTGCCAGCAGGTACAGGGTCGACACCGGGGAGCTGTTTTTT. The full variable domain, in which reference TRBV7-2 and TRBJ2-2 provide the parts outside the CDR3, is GAGVSQSPSNKVTEKGKDVELRCDPISGHTALYWYRQSLGQGLEFLIYFQGNSAPDKSGLPSDRFSAERTGGSVSTLTIQRTQQEDSAVYLCASRYRVDTGELFFGEGSRLTVL.

CDR3 bases: TGTGCCAGCAGTTTTACCCCCTCAAGATCTAGCGGGGGGCCCGAATACAATGAGCAGTTCTTC. Translation: CASSFTPSRSSGGPEYNEQFF. This sequence joins TRBV27 and TRBJ2-1; TRBD2 aligns across 11 bases. J was trimmed by 4 bases and V by 3 bases; bases with no gene match: 20. The CDR3 totals 21 residues. Germline CDR1 and CDR2: MNHEY and SMNVEV (reference sequence).

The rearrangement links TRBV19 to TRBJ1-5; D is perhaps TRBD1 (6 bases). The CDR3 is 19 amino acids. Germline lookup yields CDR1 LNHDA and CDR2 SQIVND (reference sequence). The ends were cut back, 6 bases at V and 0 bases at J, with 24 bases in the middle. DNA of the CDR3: TGTGCCAGTAGATCCCAAAGGGGGGGACGGTTTTTTAGCAATCAGCCCCAGCATTTT. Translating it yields CASRSQRGGRFFSNQPQHF.

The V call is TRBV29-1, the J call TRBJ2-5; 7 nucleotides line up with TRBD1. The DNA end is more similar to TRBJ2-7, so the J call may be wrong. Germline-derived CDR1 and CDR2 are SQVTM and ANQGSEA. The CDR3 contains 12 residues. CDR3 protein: CSVPGQAYEQYF. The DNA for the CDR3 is TGCAGCGTCCCCGGACAGGCCTACGAGCAGTACTTC.

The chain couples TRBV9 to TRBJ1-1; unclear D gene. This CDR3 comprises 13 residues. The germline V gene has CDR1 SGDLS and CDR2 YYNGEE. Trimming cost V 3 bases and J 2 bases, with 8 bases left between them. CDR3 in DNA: TGTGCCAGCAGCGGACGGGGAAACACTGAAGCTTTCTTT. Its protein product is CASSGRGNTEAFF.

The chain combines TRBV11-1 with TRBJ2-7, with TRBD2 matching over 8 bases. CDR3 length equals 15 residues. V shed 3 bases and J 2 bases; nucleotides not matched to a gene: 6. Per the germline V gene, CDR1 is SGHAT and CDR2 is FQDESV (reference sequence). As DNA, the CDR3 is TGTGCCAGCAGCTTCGGCGGGGGGCTCACCTACGAGCAGTACTTC. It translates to CASSFGGGLTYEQYF.

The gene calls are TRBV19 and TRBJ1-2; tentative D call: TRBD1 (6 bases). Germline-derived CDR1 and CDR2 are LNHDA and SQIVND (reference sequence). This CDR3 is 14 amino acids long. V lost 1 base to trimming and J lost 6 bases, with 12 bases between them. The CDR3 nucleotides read TGTGCCAGTAGTATAGTATCCAGGGGCCATGGCTACACCTTC. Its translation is CASSIVSRGHGYTF.

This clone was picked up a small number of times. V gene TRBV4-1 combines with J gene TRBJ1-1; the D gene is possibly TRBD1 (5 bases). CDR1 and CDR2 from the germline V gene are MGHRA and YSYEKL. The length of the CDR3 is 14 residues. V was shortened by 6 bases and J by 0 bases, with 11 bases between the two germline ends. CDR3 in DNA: TGCGCCAGCAGGCCCAGGGCTCTGAACACTGAAGCTTTCTTT. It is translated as CASRPRALNTEAFF.

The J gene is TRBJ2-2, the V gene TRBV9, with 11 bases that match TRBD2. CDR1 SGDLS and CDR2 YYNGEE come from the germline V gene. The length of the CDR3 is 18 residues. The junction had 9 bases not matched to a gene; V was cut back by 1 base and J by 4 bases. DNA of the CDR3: TGTGCCAGCAGCGTACACGGGCGACTAGCGGGGACCACCGGGGAGCTGTTTTTT. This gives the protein CASSVHGRLAGTTGELFF.